One sample yielded the 18 T cell receptor beta chains listed below, sequenced in a study of control samples from healthy donors and cancer patients. TCRdb keeps only in-frame clones here, not all; method: immunoSEQ multiplex PCR. The sample includes roughly 120,000 clones, about 87% seen only once; the top ten take about 3.2%. The sequencing sample was made of blood. The receptors shown here come from a man aged 35 to 55 in good health.

J is TRBJ1-1 and V is TRBV6-1; 7 bases are shared with TRBD1. Germline loops: CDR1 MNHNS, CDR2 SASEGT. The CDR3 consists of 16 residues. The V segment lost 4 bases and the J segment 6 bases; nucleotides outside the gene matches: 14. The CDR3 loop is CASSAKGAPLIPEAFF. Written as DNA, the CDR3 is TGTGCCAGCAGTGCGAAGGGGGCCCCATTGATTCCTGAAGCTTTCTTT.

The rearrangement joins TRBV5-6 to TRBJ1-1; 11 bases agree with TRBD1. CDR1 and CDR2 (germline): SGHDT, YYEEEE. V was clipped by 3 bases and J by 6 bases; unmatched bases: 4. The length of the CDR3 is 14 residues. The CDR3 here is CASSWGQGVSEAFF. CDR3 nucleotide sequence: TGTGCCAGCAGCTGGGGACAGGGGGTTTCTGAAGCTTTCTTT.

This sequence joins TRBV7-9 and TRBJ1-2, with D perhaps matching TRBD1 (6 bases). V shed 5 bases and J shed 2 bases, with 15 bases lying between them. Looked up from germline, CDR1 is SEHNR and CDR2 is FQNEAQ (reference sequence). The CDR3 contains 15 residues. As DNA, the CDR3 is TGTGCCAGCAGCGCCTCCGGGGGCGGGAACTATGGCTACACCTTC. Its translation: CASSASGGGNYGYTF.

The gene calls are TRBV5-1 and TRBJ2-2; D not resolved. V dropped 4 bases and J dropped 4 bases, with 14 bases sitting between them. The CDR3 consists of 15 residues. Germline lookup yields CDR1 SGHRS and CDR2 YFSETQ. The chain's CDR3 is CASSKDAMSTGELFF. CDR3 DNA: TGCGCCAGCAGCAAGGACGCAATGAGCACCGGGGAGCTGTTTTTT.

The chain carries TRBV7-6 and TRBJ2-2; 9 nucleotides agree with TRBD2. The germline CDR1 and CDR2 sequences are SGHVS and FNYEAQ. J lost 0 bases, V lost 5 bases, and 7 bases had no gene match. This CDR3 is built from 17 residues. CDR3 nucleotides: TGTGCCAGCAGCCTAAGGGGACTAGCAGCGAACACCGGGGAGCTGTTTTTT. This sequence encodes CASSLRGLAANTGELFF.

The chain employs TRBV19 and TRBJ1-4; possibly TRBD1 for D (6 bases). CDR3 length: 15 residues. V lost 3 bases and J 5 bases, leaving 13 bases between the germline ends. Germline V gene lookup returns CDR1 LNHDA and CDR2 SQIVND (reference sequence). For the CDR3, the DNA is TGTGCCAGTAGTATTTGGAGCAGGGGCAATGAAAAACTGTTTTTT. It yields the protein CASSIWSRGNEKLFF.

The chain uses TRBV24-1 and TRBJ2-2; 7 bases map to TRBD1. Germline assignment: CDR1 KGHDR and CDR2 SFDVKD. With 2 bases clipped from V and 2 bases from J, the junction kept 4 bases outside the gene matches. This CDR3 is built from 16 residues. CDR3 in amino acids: CATSDYGQANTGELFF. In DNA form, the CDR3 reads TGTGCCACCAGTGATTACGGACAGGCAAACACCGGGGAGCTGTTTTTT.

This clone is a singleton in its sample. The chain links TRBV19 to TRBJ2-4; a possible D gene is TRBD1 (6 bases). V lost 1 base and J lost 6, with 19 bases in between. The CDR3 contains 17 residues. Per the germline V gene, CDR1 is LNHDA and CDR2 is SQIVND (reference sequence). In DNA, the CDR3 is TGTGCCAGTAGTATAGTTATGGGGGCTCAAAATGGAAACATTCAGTACTTC. This codes for CASSIVMGAQNGNIQYF.

This sequence joins TRBV12-5 and TRBJ2-3; 9 bases are a match to TRBD2. Germline trimming cut 4 bases from V and 3 bases from J; bases unmatched to any gene: 8. The CDR3 extends over 16 amino acids. Germline V gives CDR1 LGHNT, CDR2 FRNRAP. The CDR3 coding sequence is TGTGCTAGTGGTTATGGATTAGCGGGGGAGACAGATACGCAGTATTTT. The encoded protein is CASGYGLAGETDTQYF.

The V call is TRBV24-1, the J call TRBJ1-6; D may be TRBD1 (5 bases). V gave up 6 bases and J gave up 4 bases, with 6 bases separating them. The CDR3 runs 13 residues. Per germline, CDR1 KGHDR and CDR2 SFDVKD. The CDR3 is CATSPGYNSPLHF. The CDR3 DNA reads as TGTGCCACCAGTCCAGGGTATAATTCACCCCTCCACTTT.

The chain joins TRBV30 to TRBJ1-5, with D unresolved. The CDR3 consists of 16 residues. The germline V gene encodes CDR1 GTSNPN and CDR2 SVGIG (reference sequence). Between the trimmed V and J ends, which lost 3 bases and 0 bases, there was a span of 15 bases. Written as DNA, the CDR3 is TGTGCCTGGAGGCCCAACCGCAGGAATAGCAATCAGCCCCAGCATTTT. Encoded protein: CAWRPNRRNSNQPQHF.

The chain is built from TRBV24-1 and TRBJ1-5; the D is unclear. The germline V and J ends were trimmed by 4 bases and 9 bases, with 12 bases remaining between them. The CDR3 has 13 residues. Germline V gives CDR1 KGHDR, CDR2 SFDVKD. Written as DNA, the CDR3 is TGTGCCACCAGTGAGTCCTTTGGTCCGCCCCAGCATTTT. This encodes CATSESFGPPQHF.

This chain's CDR3 is CASSLGGYVDTEAFF. The CDR3 nucleotides are TGTGCCAGCAGCTTAGGAGGATACGTTGACACTGAAGCTTTCTTT. The chain uses TRBV11-2 and TRBJ1-1; D gene unclear. The CDR3 runs to 15 residues. Germline V lookup: CDR1 SGHAT, CDR2 FQNNGV. Between the trimmed V and J ends, which lost 1 base and 3 bases, there was a span of 12 bases.

The chain is built from TRBV18 and TRBJ2-7; 10 bases match TRBD2. Germline CDR1 reads KGHSH; CDR2 reads LQKENI. This CDR3 contains 15 residues. V lost 3 bases, J lost 4 bases, and 6 bases stayed unmatched. In DNA form, the CDR3 reads TGTGCCAGCTCACCTCCCGGGACTAGCGTATACGAGCAGTACTTC. It yields the protein CASSPPGTSVYEQYF.

This sequence joins TRBV5-1 and TRBJ2-2; 13 nucleotides align to TRBD2. V lost 7 bases and J lost 6; bases outside the gene matches: 9. CDR1 is SGHRS, CDR2 YFSETQ, per germline. The CDR3 runs to 16 residues. CDR3 sequence (DNA): TGCGCCAGCTTTACCACTAGCGGGGGGGCCGCCGGGGAGCTGTTTTTT. Amino acids: CASFTTSGGAAGELFF.

V usage is TRBV9 and J usage is TRBJ1-5, with D maybe TRBD1 (6 bases). This CDR3 has 14 residues. V shed 4 bases and J shed 3 bases, with 11 bases lying between them. Per germline, CDR1 SGDLS and CDR2 YYNGEE. The CDR3 here is CASSQGNYNQPQHF. DNA for the CDR3: TGTGCCAGCAGCCAGGGGAATTACAATCAGCCCCAGCATTTT.

J is TRBJ1-2 and V is TRBV21-1; whether TRBD1, the table's D call, matches the DNA was not checked. TRBV21-1 is marked as a pseudogene. This CDR3 is 16 amino acids long. As DNA, the CDR3 is TGTGCCAGCAGCCCTAAAGTGGGGACAGGGCCCTATGGCTACACCTTC. Its protein is CASSPKVGTGPYGYTF.

This chain joins TRBV6-5 and TRBJ1-5; a possible D gene is TRBD1 (6 bases). This CDR3 has 13 amino acids. Germline CDR1 and CDR2: MNHEY and SVGAGI. The germline V and J ends were trimmed by 11 bases and 2 bases, with 13 bases remaining between them. The CDR3 nucleotides are TGTGCCGGGGCAGGGGCACGCAATCAGCCCCAGCATTTT. Its protein is CAGAGARNQPQHF.